This TCR beta chain was identified during a study of shared clonotypes between healthy human individuals (TCRdb year 2020). Broadly, across the study: A few men and two women, aged 18 to 49 years, made up the cohort. Per donor, three plates each were used for CD4 naive and CD4 memory, two for CD8 naive, and one for CD8 memory. Blood TCR repertoires of a handful of healthy adults were deeply sequenced to estimate repertoire size and the extent of clonotype sharing between individuals. To increase sequencing depth and limit assay-specific biases, TCR repertoire library preparation and sequencing were carried out by different laboratories using diverse techniques. Leukapheresis yielded between about 0.9 and 9 billion PBMCs per donor. Paper-wide results and their limitations: Rarefaction of sorted-subset datasets indicated incomplete sequencing despite the large sequencing depth. Compared with non-shared clonotypes, clonotypes shared by all four sorted-subset donors had higher generation probabilities. Larger estimated clonotype richness was generally found for naive subsets than for memory subsets. Sampling was limited to blood, and TCR repertoires in tissue likely differ from TCR repertoires in blood. The small number of donors limited the genetic and exposure-history diversity represented. Pairwise subsampling led to the expectation that sequencing depth would affect the degree of clonotype sharing among donors. Sharing across a few donors was observed for 4.5% to 6.5% of naive CD4, over 3% of naive CD8, roughly 2.4% of memory CD4, and around 0.4% of memory CD8 clonotypes.

After removal of 1 base from V and 4 bases from J, the junction retains 6 bases not matched to a gene. The cysteine opens and the phenylalanine closes a CDR3 of 15 amino acids. Only the CDR3 DNA stays, 45 bases, in frame from base 1. In the germline V gene, CDR1 corresponds to MGHRA and CDR2 to YSYEKL. The donors were healthy, HIV-negative adults who had no recently reported acute infections or vaccinations. Only Caucasian adults living in Nashville, Tennessee, USA were represented among the donors. CD4+ T cells were enriched by magnetic negative selection, after which naive cells were positively selected on CD45RA and the negative fraction was taken as the memory subset. Blood was obtained by leukapheresis, after which PBMCs were separated by Ficoll-Histopaque density gradient centrifugation and cryopreserved in liquid nitrogen vapor phase. Purity and quantity of every magnetically sorted T cell population were checked by analytical flow cytometry. Each sorted fraction had its genomic DNA isolated and then quantified by UV absorbance on a Nanodrop 2000c.

Using the deep immunoSEQ assay, TCR CDR3 regions were amplified from genomic DNA by multiplex PCR. For each cell subset, the extracted genomic DNA was distributed evenly across all wells of several immunoSEQ 96-well plates, and each plate served as one replicate. For sorted subsets, each replicate PCR was loaded with roughly 190 ng genomic DNA, equivalent to about 33,000 T cell genomes. Purified libraries were quantified with a Qubit 3.0 fluorometer, sized on a Bioanalyzer 2100, and re-quantified with the KAPA Library Quantification kit. A separate single-read 150-cycle Illumina NextSeq 550 flow cell was used to sequence each immunoSEQ 96-well plate. Concerning the study's data processing: Because the immunoSEQ output held only junctional sequences and lacked quality scores, the filtering could not match the filtering applied to full-length reads. To assign V/J genes and CDR3, sequences were annotated using PyIR, a Python wrapper for IgBLAST v1.9, with IMGT germline references. Any read was removed if the V/J assignment was weak (E-value above 1e-6), the CDR3 was missing, or the read contained stop codons, out-of-frame junctions, or ambiguous translated residues. V3J clonotypes were defined as sequences sharing the same inferred V gene, J gene, and CDR3 amino acid sequence. The percentage overlap between two repertoires was calculated by dividing the number of shared unique clonotypes by the size of the smaller repertoire. Repertoire richness was assessed with RTK rarefaction, the Chao1 estimator, and Recon v2.1 estimates of unobserved clonotypes. For all TCRbeta clonotypes obtained by the gDNA method from four donors, generation probabilities were computed with OLGA. TCRdb obtained this table from immuneACCESS and retained in-frame rearrangements with V and J assigned. These tables miss some clones; where compared with another copy, unresolved V genes account for less than half of the shortfall, and the remainder is unexplained. The V and J calls and clone size were taken over from that table, and D and trimming were inferred from the DNA. The sample yields roughly 2.4 million clones; 90% to 96% were counted once. The leading ten clones occupy roughly 0.13% of the sample.

To note about this clone: Its binding antigen is unknown. Per-nucleotide qualities are absent, and no much larger clonotype sits a single base away.

The origin of this receptor is a man aged 18 to 35 in good health. The rearrangement combines TRBV4-1 with TRBJ2-7; 8 bases in the junction line up with TRBD1. Sample: naive CD4+ T cells sorted from blood. Taken with the paper, the label for cell subset or site translates to: CD45RA+ positively selected. The bases read TGCGCCAGCAGCCAAGCCCCAGGGGGCTGGTACGAGCAGTACTTC. Translated, this gives CASSQAPGGWYEQYF.